A single sample is the source of the 15 T cell receptor beta chains below, sequenced in a study of T cells in Graves' hyperthyroidism and ophthalmopathy. Template material for amplifying TCR beta CDR3 regions consisted of RNA transcripts. The HTBI set primed first-round TCR CDR3 RT-PCR. Each CDR3 protein gets one entry after TCRdb re-called the multiplex PCR reads with MiXCR. The table shows some 600,000 distinct CDR3 sequences, with over 11% occurring only once. The sample was blood. These receptor sequences come from a woman aged 30 to 39 with Graves' hyperthyroidism that later progressed to Graves' ophthalmopathy.

This clonotype appeared once. Just one base apart from a much larger clone, this may be a read error. The CDR3: CASSSTASGYTF. The CDR3 DNA reads TGTGCCAGCAGCTCCACCGCCTCTGGCTACACCTTC. The chain links TRBV5-6 to TRBJ1-2; no clear D. The V end was cut by 3 bases, the J end by 7 bases, with 10 bases between. Germline V gene sequence: CDR1 SGHDT, CDR2 YYEEEE. The CDR3 contains 12 residues.

This clonotype has ten or more counts. The chain combines TRBV28 with TRBJ1-2; D remains unclear. Germline V gene data show CDR1 as MDHEN and CDR2 as SYDVKM. Trimming shortened V by 3 bases and J by 6 bases, and 11 bases separated the two germline ends. This CDR3 contains 13 residues. CDR3 region: CASSLPLDHGYTF. For the CDR3, the DNA is TGTGCCAGCAGTTTGCCCCTAGACCATGGCTACACCTTC.

This clonotype was recorded many times. This chain connects TRBV12-3 or TRBV12-4 to TRBJ2-7; TRBD2 agrees at 11 bases. CDR3 length equals 14 residues. The ends lost 6 bases at V and 3 bases at J; junction bases unmatched: 4. Here the CDR3 reads CASRTSGRGYEQYF. The CDR3 coding sequence is TGTGCCAGCAGAACTAGCGGGAGAGGCTACGAGCAGTACTTC.

The chain is built from TRBV6-8 and TRBJ2-2; TRBD2 might be the D (5 bases). Trimming removed 2 bases at V and 4 bases at J, with 11 bases between. This CDR3 spans 15 amino acids. Germline loops: CDR1 MNHGY, CDR2 SAAAGT. The chain's CDR3 is CASSYDYRTTGELFF. In DNA, the CDR3 is TGTGCCAGCAGTTACGACTACCGTACCACCGGGGAGCTGTTTTTT.

This clonotype has at least ten counts. V and J are TRBV20-1 and TRBJ2-7, with D possibly being TRBD1 or TRBD2 (5 bases each). Germline lookup yields CDR1 DFQATT and CDR2 SNEGSKA (reference sequence). V was pared by 7 bases and J by 7 bases, with 20 bases between. The CDR3 has 13 amino acids. The CDR3 loop is CSVHPTGLGEQYF. In DNA form, the CDR3 reads TGCAGTGTTCACCCGACGGGGCTCGGGGAGCAGTACTTC.

This clonotype was counted many times. The J gene is TRBJ2-1, the V gene TRBV5-6, with TRBD2 identical over 8 bases. The J segment lost 13 bases and the V segment lost 1 base, leaving 4 bases of the junction unmatched. Germline V gene lookup returns CDR1 SGHDT and CDR2 YYEEEE. The CDR3 runs 12 residues. CDR3 DNA sequence: TGTGCCAGCAGCTTGTCTGCGGGAGGACAGTTCTTC. Amino acid sequence: CASSLSAGGQFF.

The V gene is TRBV10-3, the J gene TRBJ1-2; 10 positions match TRBD1. Germline-derived CDR1 and CDR2 are ENHRY and SYGVKD. This CDR3 has 14 residues. Trimming took 10 bases from V and 3 from J; bases not matched to a gene: 8. The CDR3 loop is CATRDRGRDYGYTF. Here the CDR3 DNA reads TGTGCCACCAGAGACAGGGGGCGAGACTATGGCTACACCTTC.

This clonotype was seen repeatedly, ten times or more. The V and J genes are TRBV27 and TRBJ1-6; TRBD1 might be the D (5 bases). CDR1 and CDR2 from the germline V gene are MNHEY and SMNVEV (reference sequence). V was pared by 5 bases and J by 10 bases, with 18 bases between. The CDR3 is made up of 15 amino acids. The CDR3 sequence: CASSPGHTGRSPLHF. DNA for the CDR3: TGTGCCAGCAGTCCAGGACATACGGGGCGCTCACCCCTCCACTTT.

This clonotype was counted many times. V gene TRBV28 combines with J gene TRBJ2-2; D could derive from TRBD1 or TRBD2 (5 bases each). V lost 6 bases and J 5 bases, leaving 13 bases between the germline ends. Germline V gene data show CDR1 as MDHEN and CDR2 as SYDVKM. The CDR3 length is 14 residues. The CDR3 loop reads CASRGTGKTGELFF. The CDR3 bases are TGTGCCAGCAGAGGGACGGGGAAGACCGGGGAGCTGTTTTTT.

This clonotype was counted many times. The rearrangement links TRBV7-2 to TRBJ2-1, with 9 nucleotides matching TRBD2. V gave up 1 base and J gave up 1 base; unmatched junction bases: 2. CDR1 and CDR2 (germline): SGHTA, FQGNSA. The CDR3 is made up of 16 amino acids. CDR3 residues: CASSLVAGGSYNEQFF. CDR3 DNA: TGTGCCAGCAGCTTAGTCGCGGGAGGGTCCTACAATGAGCAGTTCTTC.

This clonotype was found once. This may arise from a read error, as a much more abundant clone is one base away. The J gene is TRBJ2-3, the V gene TRBV5-1; D is perhaps TRBD1 or TRBD2 (7 bases each). CDR3 length: 17 amino acids. CDR1 SGHRS and CDR2 YFSETQ come from the germline V gene. CDR3 amino acids: CASRQSSGLWGTDTKYF. The CDR3 coding sequence is TGCGCCAGCAGACAGTCTAGCGGACTCTGGGGGACAGATACGAAGTATTTT. Complete variable domain (other parts from reference TRBV5-1 and TRBJ2-3): KAGVTQTPRYLIKTRGQQVTLSCSPISGHRSVSWYQQTPGQGLQFLFEYFSETQRNKGNFPGRFSGRQFSNSRSEMNVSTLELGDSALYLCASRQSSGLWGTDTKYFGPGTRLTVL.

This clonotype was seen many times. The rearrangement joins TRBV28 to TRBJ2-7; no definite D call. This CDR3 is built from 14 residues. The germline V gene encodes CDR1 MDHEN and CDR2 SYDVKM. Trimming took off 5 bases at V and 2 bases at J, with 13 bases between the two ends. CDR3 residues: CASSPGPKAYEQYF. The CDR3 DNA is TGTGCCAGCAGTCCCGGACCAAAAGCCTACGAGCAGTACTTC.

The chain joins TRBV30 to TRBJ1-2, with no clear D. There are 12 residues in the CDR3. Germline lookup yields CDR1 GTSNPN and CDR2 SVGIG (reference sequence). V was cut by 2 bases and J by 0 bases, with 4 bases left in between. This chain's CDR3 is CAWSYANYGYTF. Here the CDR3 DNA reads TGTGCCTGGAGTTACGCTAACTATGGCTACACCTTC.

This clonotype was counted ten times or more. The chain employs TRBV11-3 and TRBJ2-3; TRBD2 might be the D (5 bases). The germline CDR1 and CDR2 sequences are SGHNT and YENEEA. The V gene lost 2 bases and the J gene lost 5 bases, with 17 bases spanning the gap. The CDR3 covers 16 residues. The CDR3 loop is CASSLFGVEAGDTQYF. The CDR3 region has the DNA TGTGCCAGCAGCTTATTTGGAGTAGAGGCGGGAGATACGCAGTATTTT.

Comments on this clonotype: A clone one base away is much larger, so this may be a read error. This chain connects TRBV7-9 to TRBJ1-2; tentative D call: TRBD1 (6 bases). The CDR3 is 15 amino acids. Germline CDR1 and CDR2: SEHNR and FQNEAQ (reference sequence). The CDR3 sequence is CASSLGWAGGFGCTF. Here the CDR3 DNA reads TGTGCCAGCAGCTTAGGGTGGGCGGGGGGCTTTGGCTGCACCTTC.